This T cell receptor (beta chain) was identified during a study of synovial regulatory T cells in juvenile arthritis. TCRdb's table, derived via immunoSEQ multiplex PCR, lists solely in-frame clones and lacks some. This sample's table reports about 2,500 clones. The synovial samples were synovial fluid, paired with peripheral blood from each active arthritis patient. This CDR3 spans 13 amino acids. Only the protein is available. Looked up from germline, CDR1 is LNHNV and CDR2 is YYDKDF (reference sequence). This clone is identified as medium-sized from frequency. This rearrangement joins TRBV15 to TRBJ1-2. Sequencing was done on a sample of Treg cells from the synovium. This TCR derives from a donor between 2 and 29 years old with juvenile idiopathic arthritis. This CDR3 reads CATSRDRTGGYTF.